Below are 8 T cell receptor beta chains sequenced from a single sample in a study of blood T cell repertoires in COVID-19. TCRdb keeps only in-frame clones here, not all; method: immunoSEQ multiplex PCR. The sample shows around 99,000 clones, approximately 88% of them seen only once. The material sequenced was peripheral blood. These receptors were taken from a man aged 35 to 55 with active or convalescent COVID-19.

The chain employs TRBV28 and TRBJ2-7; no firm D call. CDR1 MDHEN and CDR2 SYDVKM come from the germline V gene. This CDR3 has 12 residues. V lost 3 bases to trimming and J lost 1 base, with 4 bases between them. The CDR3 sequence: CASSLSSYEQYF. The CDR3 coding sequence is TGTGCCAGCAGTTTGTCATCCTACGAGCAGTACTTC.

This chain joins TRBV28 and TRBJ1-2, with a tentative D call TRBD1 (6 bases). CDR1 and CDR2 (germline): MDHEN, SYDVKM. CDR3 length: 15 amino acids. V was trimmed by 4 bases and J by 4 bases, leaving 16 bases between them. The CDR3 region is CASSSLRDKGYGYTF. CDR3 coding DNA: TGTGCCAGCAGTTCCCTCCGGGACAAAGGCTATGGCTACACCTTC.

J is TRBJ2-1 and V is TRBV25-1; D ambiguous. V was clipped by 2 bases and J by 6 bases, with 5 bases between them. CDR1 and CDR2 (germline): MGHDK, SYGVNS. This CDR3 has 12 residues. CDR3 in DNA: TGTGCCAGCAGTGAAAACAGCAATGAGCAGTTCTTC. Translation gives CASSENSNEQFF.

This chain links TRBV9 with TRBJ2-7; 7 positions match TRBD2. Germline values: CDR1 SGDLS, CDR2 YYNGEE. V gave up 4 bases and J gave up 6 bases; unmatched junction bases: 10. This CDR3 comprises 14 residues. CDR3 sequence reads: CASSPSGGVSEQYF. The CDR3 DNA sequence: TGTGCCAGCAGCCCATCGGGGGGAGTGAGCGAGCAGTACTTC.

The chain is built from TRBV5-1 and TRBJ2-1; 9 nucleotides align to TRBD2. The length of the CDR3 is 17 residues. CDR1 is SGHRS and CDR2 is YFSETQ in the germline V gene. The V gene end was trimmed by 1 base and the J gene end by 1 base; junction bases not matched to a gene: 6. DNA for the CDR3: TGCGCCAGCAGCTTGTGGCTTAGCGGGAGATCCTACAATGAGCAGTTCTTC. This codes for CASSLWLSGRSYNEQFF.

The chain employs TRBV6-2 or TRBV6-3 and TRBJ2-1, with 13 bases identical to TRBD2. The trim removed 5 bases at V and 4 bases at J, leaving 14 bases unmatched. CDR3 size: 19 residues. Germline CDR1 is MNHEY and CDR2 is SVGEGT. The CDR3 coding sequence is TGTGCCAGCAGTATCGACGGGACTAGCGGGATAGGCCAGTACAATGAGCAGTTCTTC. Protein: CASSIDGTSGIGQYNEQFF.

The gene calls are TRBV6-5 and TRBJ2-7; D remains ambiguous. V lost 8 bases and J 2 bases, leaving 19 bases between the germline ends. This CDR3 spans 15 amino acids. Germline loops: CDR1 MNHEY, CDR2 SVGAGI. CDR3 DNA: TGTGCCAGCTCCGGTTCAAACTCCCACGCCTACGAGCAGTACTTC. This gives the protein CASSGSNSHAYEQYF.

The chain carries TRBV6-2 or TRBV6-3 and TRBJ1-1; D is undetermined. Germline V gives CDR1 MNHEY, CDR2 SVGEGT. The CDR3 spans 14 residues. The V and J ends lost 2 bases and 1 base respectively, with 8 bases between them. Written as DNA, the CDR3 is TGTGCCAGCAGTTACGATTTCGGGAACACTGAAGCTTTCTTT. Protein sequence: CASSYDFGNTEAFF.